Each of the 24 T cell receptor beta chains below was sequenced from the same sample in a study of cytomegalovirus exposure and HLA in healthy donors. In the PCR, 60 Vbeta and 13 Jbeta primers were used. Sequencing was performed with immunoSEQ multiplex PCR; in TCRdb, only in-frame clones are kept and a portion is missing. The top ten hold 5% to 6.5% of the sample, which has fewer than 180,000 clones, 70% to 80% seen once. Sequenced material: PBMCs. Receptors were obtained from a man in his fifties in good health and CMV-seropositive.

The chain recombines TRBV5-1 with TRBJ2-7, with 7 bases that match TRBD2. There are 14 residues in the CDR3. V was pared by 3 bases and J by 0 bases, with 3 bases of the junction left unmatched. Germline V gene data show CDR1 as SGHRS and CDR2 as YFSETQ. The CDR3 region is CASSWDYSSYEQYF. CDR3 nucleotides: TGCGCCAGCAGCTGGGACTACAGCTCCTACGAGCAGTACTTC.

The chain is built from TRBV18 and TRBJ2-7; D unresolved. Looked up from germline, CDR1 is KGHSH and CDR2 is LQKENI. The CDR3 covers 13 residues. V lost 5 bases to trimming and J lost 3 bases, with 11 bases between them. The DNA for the CDR3 is TGTGCCAGCTCAAACCAGGTGAGCTACGAGCAGTACTTC. Its protein is CASSNQVSYEQYF.

The V and J genes are TRBV6-6 and TRBJ2-2, with 8 bases aligning to TRBD2. The CDR3 length is 15 residues. CDR1 is MNHNY, CDR2 SVGAGI, per germline (reference sequence). Trimming removed 10 bases from V and 3 bases from J; junction bases left unmatched: 10. Written as DNA, the CDR3 is TGTGCCACCACCCTGGGAGCGGGAGACACCGGGGAGCTGTTTTTT. Its protein is CATTLGAGDTGELFF.

This clone was found a few times. The V gene is TRBV15, the J gene TRBJ2-7, with 12 bases aligning to TRBD2. The V gene end was trimmed by 0 bases and the J gene end by 0 bases; junction bases not matched to a gene: 6. Germline values: CDR1 LNHNV, CDR2 YYDKDF (reference sequence). The CDR3 length is 18 residues. In nucleotides, the CDR3 is TGTGCCACCAGCAGAGATCCTAGCGGGAGGGCCGTCTCCTACGAGCAGTACTTC. Protein: CATSRDPSGRAVSYEQYF. Full variable domain (remainder filled in from reference TRBV15 and TRBJ2-7): DAMVIQNPRYQVTQFGKPVTLSCSQTLNHNVMYWYQQKSSQAPKLLFHYYDKDFNNEADTPDNFQSRRPNTSFCFLDIRSPGLGDTAMYLCATSRDPSGRAVSYEQYFGPGTRLTVT.

CDR3 protein: CASSDGGYEQFF. The CDR3 coding sequence is TGTGCCAGCAGCGATGGGGGGTATGAGCAGTTCTTC. The chain couples TRBV9 to TRBJ2-1; perhaps TRBD2 as D (6 bases). Trimming removed 3 bases from V and 8 bases from J, with 9 bases in between. Germline V gene lookup returns CDR1 SGDLS and CDR2 YYNGEE. The CDR3 consists of 12 residues.

The CDR3 protein is CASRDQRGDTQYF. DNA of the CDR3: TGCGCCAGCAGGGACCAAAGGGGAGATACGCAGTATTTT. The rearrangement links TRBV5-1 to TRBJ2-3; D possibly corresponds to TRBD1 (5 bases). The CDR3 length is 13 residues. The V gene lost 5 bases and the J gene lost 5 bases, with 12 bases spanning the gap. CDR1 SGHRS and CDR2 YFSETQ come from the germline V gene.

The chain recombines TRBV9 with TRBJ1-4; no firm D call. CDR1 and CDR2 from the germline V gene are SGDLS and YYNGEE. This CDR3 contains 14 residues. V was trimmed by 5 bases and J by 8 bases, leaving 16 bases between them. The chain's CDR3 is CASSVPPDGEKLFF. The CDR3 DNA reads TGTGCCAGCAGTGTCCCCCCTGACGGGGAAAAACTGTTTTTT.

This clone was seen more than once but under ten times. The chain carries TRBV2 and TRBJ2-5, with D tentatively TRBD1 (6 bases). The J call may be incorrect, as the DNA end agrees better with TRBJ2-7. Germline CDR1 SNHLY, CDR2 FYNNEI. The CDR3 spans 14 residues. CDR3 region: CASSWDMTSYEQYF. In nucleotides, the CDR3 is TGTGCCAGCAGCTGGGACATGACCTCCTACGAGCAGTACTTC.

As for this clone: At one end the junction does not follow the germline gene, possibly because of a read error. The chain recombines TRBV6-4 with TRBJ1-6, with unresolved D. The CDR3 sequence is 17 residues long. Germline V gene sequence: CDR1 MRHNA, CDR2 SNTAGT. The CDR3 sequence: CASSDYPVGVGSSPLHF. The CDR3, as DNA: TGTGCCAGCAGCGACTACCCGGTTGGGGTAGGGAGTTCACCCCTCCACTTT.

The V and J genes are TRBV18 and TRBJ2-1, with D uncertain. Germline V CDR1 and CDR2: KGHSH, LQKENI. V lost 7 bases to trimming and J lost 4 bases, with 5 bases between them. The CDR3 contains 11 residues. DNA of the CDR3: TGTGCCAGCTTATCGTACAATGAGCAGTTCTTC. This codes for CASLSYNEQFF.

This clone was observed a single time. This chain connects TRBV6-1 to TRBJ1-6, with D perhaps TRBD1 (6 bases). The CDR3 length is 13 residues. The germline V and J ends were trimmed by 7 bases and 7 bases, with 11 bases remaining between them. Germline-derived CDR1 and CDR2 are MNHNS and SASEGT. This CDR3 is CASNEDRNSPLHF. CDR3 nucleotides: TGTGCCAGCAACGAAGACAGGAATTCACCCCTCCACTTT.

The chain links TRBV6-1 to TRBJ2-7; D is uncertain. The germline gives CDR1 MNHNS, CDR2 SASEGT. This CDR3 spans 13 amino acids. Trimming stripped 1 base from V and 6 bases from J, with 10 bases between. CDR3 in amino acids: CASSEVVSSEQYF. CDR3 DNA sequence: TGTGCCAGCAGTGAAGTAGTTAGTTCCGAGCAGTACTTC.

CDR3 region: CASSEGTSVFTNEQFF. CDR3 DNA sequence: TGTGCCAGCAGTGAAGGGACTAGCGTTTTTACCAATGAGCAGTTCTTC. V is TRBV6-1 and J is TRBJ2-1, with TRBD2 matching over 9 bases. J gave up 6 bases and V 1 base, and 7 bases lay outside the gene matches. The CDR3 has 16 amino acids. Germline loops: CDR1 MNHNS, CDR2 SASEGT.

The chain combines TRBV18 with TRBJ1-4, with unresolved D. Trimming left V 1 base short and J 5 bases short, with 14 bases between. The V gene's germline CDR1 is KGHSH and CDR2 LQKENI. This CDR3 has 16 amino acids. In DNA form, the CDR3 reads TGTGCCAGCTCACCACTCAATGGGCCGTTGAATGAAAAACTGTTTTTT. Translating it yields CASSPLNGPLNEKLFF.

The chain joins TRBV2 to TRBJ2-5; D might be TRBD2 (5 bases). V lost 4 bases and J 4 bases, leaving 16 bases between the germline ends. Germline-derived CDR1 and CDR2 are SNHLY and FYNNEI. This CDR3 is 15 amino acids long. The CDR3 is CASSGSVLGRETQYF. The CDR3 DNA follows: TGTGCCAGCAGTGGTAGCGTCTTGGGTAGAGAGACCCAGTACTTC.

The chain joins TRBV5-1 to TRBJ2-7, with 10 bases that match TRBD2. Germline CDR1 and CDR2: SGHRS and YFSETQ. The V segment lost 3 bases and the J segment 7 bases; nucleotides outside the gene matches: 10. There are 15 residues in the CDR3. The CDR3 is CASSWTSGLLVEQYF. CDR3 nucleotide sequence: TGCGCCAGCAGCTGGACTAGCGGCCTACTAGTGGAGCAGTACTTC. The full variable domain, with the rest looked up from reference TRBV5-1 and TRBJ2-7, is KAGVTQTPRYLIKTRGQQVTLSCSPISGHRSVSWYQQTPGQGLQFLFEYFSETQRNKGNFPGRFSGRQFSNSRSEMNVSTLELGDSALYLCASSWTSGLLVEQYFGPGTRLTVT.

The rearrangement joins TRBV27 to TRBJ1-5, with a possible D match to TRBD1 (5 bases). Trimming removed 6 bases from V and 1 base from J, with 13 bases in between. Per the germline V gene, CDR1 is MNHEY and CDR2 is SMNVEV (reference sequence). The length of the CDR3 is 15 residues. CDR3 protein: CASSRDWRSNQPQHF. Here the CDR3 DNA reads TGTGCCAGCAGCCGGGACTGGAGGAGCAATCAGCCCCAGCATTTT.

V usage is TRBV27 and J usage is TRBJ1-2; D remains ambiguous. Germline assignment: CDR1 MNHEY and CDR2 SMNVEV (reference sequence). The CDR3 has 13 residues. V shed 6 bases and J shed 4 bases, with 12 bases lying between them. The CDR3 DNA sequence: TGTGCCAGCAGAAGTCGGGGTGGCTATGGCTACACCTTC. Its translation: CASRSRGGYGYTF.

The V gene is TRBV5-1, the J gene TRBJ1-4; D not resolved. This CDR3 is 16 amino acids long. V gave up 0 bases and J gave up 2 bases, with 11 bases separating them. Germline values: CDR1 SGHRS, CDR2 YFSETQ. The CDR3 DNA is TGCGCCAGCAGCTTGGCGGGAATCGGCACTAATGAAAAACTGTTTTTT. Translated, it gives CASSLAGIGTNEKLFF. The variable domain in full, completed from reference TRBV5-1 and TRBJ1-4, reads KAGVTQTPRYLIKTRGQQVTLSCSPISGHRSVSWYQQTPGQGLQFLFEYFSETQRNKGNFPGRFSGRQFSNSRSEMNVSTLELGDSALYLCASSLAGIGTNEKLFFGSGTQLSVL.

The chain has TRBV6-1 and TRBJ2-2, with 9 bases that match TRBD2. The V segment lost 8 bases and the J segment 7 bases; nucleotides outside the gene matches: 8. The CDR3 is 14 amino acids. Germline loops: CDR1 MNHNS, CDR2 SASEGT. The CDR3 DNA is TGTGCCAGCGCGGCTAGCGGGATCCTCGGGGAGCTGTTTTTT. This gives the protein CASAASGILGELFF.

A remark on this clone: Germline is not matched at one junction end, which may reflect a read error. The V gene is TRBV5-1, the J gene TRBJ1-2, with a possible D match to TRBD1 (5 bases). This CDR3 spans 14 amino acids. Germline V gene sequence: CDR1 SGHRS, CDR2 YFSETQ. This chain's CDR3 is CASGLVGGNYGYTF. The CDR3 DNA sequence: TGCGCCAGCGGCTTGGTCGGGGGGAACTATGGCTACACCTTC.

This clone was detected only once. The rearrangement links TRBV28 to TRBJ2-1, with 8 nucleotides matching TRBD1. From germline, CDR1 is MDHEN and CDR2 SYDVKM. With V trimmed by 7 bases and J by 6 bases, 17 bases remained unmatched. There are 17 residues in the CDR3. In DNA, the CDR3 is TGTGCCAGCATTAGGCAGGGGGCGCATCCAGGTCCCAATGAGCAGTTCTTC. It is translated as CASIRQGAHPGPNEQFF.

The chain is built from TRBV6-5 and TRBJ2-7, with D maybe TRBD1 (6 bases). CDR3 length: 13 residues. Between the trimmed V and J ends, which lost 7 bases and 1 base, there was a span of 11 bases. CDR1 MNHEY and CDR2 SVGAGI come from the germline V gene. The CDR3: CASKRDKSYEQYF. CDR3 nucleotide sequence: TGTGCCAGCAAGAGGGACAAGTCCTACGAGCAGTACTTC.

The chain links TRBV15 to TRBJ2-5; perhaps TRBD2 as D (5 bases). The germline V and J ends were trimmed by 0 bases and 1 base, with 15 bases remaining between them. Germline V gives CDR1 LNHNV, CDR2 YYDKDF (reference sequence). CDR3 length equals 17 residues. In DNA form, the CDR3 reads TGTGCCACCAGCAGAGACTTAATACTAGACCTCCAAGAGACCCAGTACTTC. Amino acids: CATSRDLILDLQETQYF. Supplemented by reference TRBV15 and TRBJ2-5, the full variable domain reads DAMVIQNPRYQVTQFGKPVTLSCSQTLNHNVMYWYQQKSSQAPKLLFHYYDKDFNNEADTPDNFQSRRPNTSFCFLDIRSPGLGDTAMYLCATSRDLILDLQETQYFGPGTRLLVL.